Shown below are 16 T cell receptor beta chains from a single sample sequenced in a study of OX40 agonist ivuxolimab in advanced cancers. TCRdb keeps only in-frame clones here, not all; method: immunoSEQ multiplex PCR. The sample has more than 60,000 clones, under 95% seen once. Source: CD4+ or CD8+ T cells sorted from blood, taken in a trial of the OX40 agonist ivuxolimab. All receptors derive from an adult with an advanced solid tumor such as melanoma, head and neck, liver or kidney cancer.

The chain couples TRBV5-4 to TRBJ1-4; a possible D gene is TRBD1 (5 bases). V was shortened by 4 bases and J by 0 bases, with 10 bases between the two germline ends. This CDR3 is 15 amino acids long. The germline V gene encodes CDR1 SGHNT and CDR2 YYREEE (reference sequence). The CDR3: CASSGDPATNEKLFF. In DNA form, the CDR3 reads TGTGCCAGCAGCGGGGACCCTGCAACTAATGAAAAACTGTTTTTT. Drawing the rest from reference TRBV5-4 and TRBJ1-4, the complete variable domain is ETGVTQSPTHLIKTRGQQVTLRCSSQSGHNTVSWYQQALGQGPQFIFQYYREEENGRGNFPPRFSGLQFPNYSSELNVNALELDDSALYLCASSGDPATNEKLFFGSGTQLSVL.

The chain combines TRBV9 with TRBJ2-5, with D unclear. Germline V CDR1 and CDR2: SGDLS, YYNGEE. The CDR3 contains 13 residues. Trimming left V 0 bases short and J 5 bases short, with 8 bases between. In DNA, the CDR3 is TGTGCCAGCAGCGTAGGGGCGGTGGAGACCCAGTACTTC. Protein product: CASSVGAVETQYF.

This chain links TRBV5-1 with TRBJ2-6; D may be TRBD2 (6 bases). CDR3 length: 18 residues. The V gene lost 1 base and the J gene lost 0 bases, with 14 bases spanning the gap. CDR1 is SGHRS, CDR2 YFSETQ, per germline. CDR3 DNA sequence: TGCGCCAGCAGCTTGTGGGGGACTTTTACCTCTGGGGCCAACGTCCTGACTTTC. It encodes CASSLWGTFTSGANVLTF. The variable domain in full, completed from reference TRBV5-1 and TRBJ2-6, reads KAGVTQTPRYLIKTRGQQVTLSCSPISGHRSVSWYQQTPGQGLQFLFEYFSETQRNKGNFPGRFSGRQFSNSRSEMNVSTLELGDSALYLCASSLWGTFTSGANVLTFGAGSRLTVL.

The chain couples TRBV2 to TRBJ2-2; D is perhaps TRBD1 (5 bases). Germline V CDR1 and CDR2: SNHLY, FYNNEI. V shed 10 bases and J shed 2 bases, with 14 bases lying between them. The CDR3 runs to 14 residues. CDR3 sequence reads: CATRATLNTGELFF. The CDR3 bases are TGTGCCACCAGGGCCACCCTTAACACCGGGGAGCTGTTTTTT.

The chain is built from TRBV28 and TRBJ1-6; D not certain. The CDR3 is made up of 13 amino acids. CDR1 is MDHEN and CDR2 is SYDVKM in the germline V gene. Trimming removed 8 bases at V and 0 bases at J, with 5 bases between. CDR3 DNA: TGTGCCAGCCTAAACTCCTATAATTCACCCCTCCACTTT. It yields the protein CASLNSYNSPLHF.

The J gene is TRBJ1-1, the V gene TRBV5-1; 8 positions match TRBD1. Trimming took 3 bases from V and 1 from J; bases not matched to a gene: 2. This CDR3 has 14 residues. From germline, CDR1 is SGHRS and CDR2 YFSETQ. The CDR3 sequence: CASSSGQANTEAFF. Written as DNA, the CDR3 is TGCGCCAGCAGCTCGGGACAGGCGAACACTGAAGCTTTCTTT.

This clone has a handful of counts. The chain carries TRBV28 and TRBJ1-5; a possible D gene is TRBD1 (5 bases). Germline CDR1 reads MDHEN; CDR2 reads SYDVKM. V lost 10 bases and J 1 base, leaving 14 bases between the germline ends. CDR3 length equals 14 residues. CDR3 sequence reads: CATEGGGSNQPQHF. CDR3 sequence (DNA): TGTGCCACCGAGGGTGGGGGGAGCAATCAGCCCCAGCATTTT.

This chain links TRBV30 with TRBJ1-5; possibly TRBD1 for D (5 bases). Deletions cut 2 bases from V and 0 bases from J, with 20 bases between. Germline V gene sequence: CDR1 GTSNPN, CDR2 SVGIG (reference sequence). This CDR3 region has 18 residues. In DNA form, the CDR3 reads TGTGCCTGGAGTCGTCTGGCAGGGAAGGAAGGTAGCAATCAGCCCCAGCATTTT. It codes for CAWSRLAGKEGSNQPQHF.

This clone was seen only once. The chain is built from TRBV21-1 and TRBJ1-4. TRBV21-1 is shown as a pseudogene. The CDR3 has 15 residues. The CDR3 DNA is TGTGCCAGCAGCGGGACGCCCCGAACTAATGAAAAACTGTTTTTT. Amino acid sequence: CASSGTPRTNEKLFF.

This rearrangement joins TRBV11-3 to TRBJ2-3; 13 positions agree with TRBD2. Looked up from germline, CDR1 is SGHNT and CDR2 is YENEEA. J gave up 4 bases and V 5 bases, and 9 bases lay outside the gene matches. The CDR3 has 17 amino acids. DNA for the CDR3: TGTGCCAGCAGCCCGGGACTAGCGGGAACCAAGTCAGATACGCAGTATTTT. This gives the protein CASSPGLAGTKSDTQYF.

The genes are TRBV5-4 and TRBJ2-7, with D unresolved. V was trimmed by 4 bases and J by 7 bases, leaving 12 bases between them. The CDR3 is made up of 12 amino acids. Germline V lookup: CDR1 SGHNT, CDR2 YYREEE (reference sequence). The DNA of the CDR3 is TGTGCCAGCAGCGCCACGGGTGGAGAGCAGTACTTC. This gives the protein CASSATGGEQYF. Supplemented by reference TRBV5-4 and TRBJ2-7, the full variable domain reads ETGVTQSPTHLIKTRGQQVTLRCSSQSGHNTVSWYQQALGQGPQFIFQYYREEENGRGNFPPRFSGLQFPNYSSELNVNALELDDSALYLCASSATGGEQYFGPGTRLTVT.

In nucleotides, the CDR3 is TGTGCCAGCAGTTTATCTGGCAGTTCCTACGAGCAGTACTTC. Amino acids: CASSLSGSSYEQYF. V is TRBV27 and J is TRBJ2-7; D unresolved. Germline V gene data show CDR1 as MNHEY and CDR2 as SMNVEV (reference sequence). Trimming took off 0 bases at V and 1 base at J, with 7 bases between the two ends. There are 14 residues in the CDR3.

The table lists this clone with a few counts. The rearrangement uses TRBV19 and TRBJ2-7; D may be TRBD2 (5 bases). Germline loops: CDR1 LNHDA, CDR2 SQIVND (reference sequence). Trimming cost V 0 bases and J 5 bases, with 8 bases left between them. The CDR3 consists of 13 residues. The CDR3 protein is CASSIDLRDEQYF. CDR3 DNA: TGTGCCAGTAGTATAGATCTGAGGGACGAGCAGTACTTC.

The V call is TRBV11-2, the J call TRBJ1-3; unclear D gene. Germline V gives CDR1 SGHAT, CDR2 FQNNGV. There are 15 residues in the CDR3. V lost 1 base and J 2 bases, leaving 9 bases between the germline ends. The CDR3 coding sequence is TGTGCCAGCAGCTTAGGGACTACTCCTGGAAACACCATATATTTT. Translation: CASSLGTTPGNTIYF.

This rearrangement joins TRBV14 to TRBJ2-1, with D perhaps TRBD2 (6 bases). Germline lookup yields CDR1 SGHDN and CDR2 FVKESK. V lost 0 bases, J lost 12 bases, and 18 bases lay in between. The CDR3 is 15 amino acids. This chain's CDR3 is CASSQDQGGTDSQFF. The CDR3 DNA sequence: TGTGCCAGCAGCCAAGATCAAGGCGGGACCGACTCGCAGTTCTTC.

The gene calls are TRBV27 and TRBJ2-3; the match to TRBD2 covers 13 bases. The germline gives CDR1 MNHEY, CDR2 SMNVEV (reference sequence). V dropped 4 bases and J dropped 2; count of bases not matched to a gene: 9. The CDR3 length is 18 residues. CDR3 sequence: CASSSGLAGALYTDTQYF. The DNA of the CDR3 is TGTGCCAGCAGTTCTGGACTAGCGGGAGCTCTCTACACAGATACGCAGTATTTT.